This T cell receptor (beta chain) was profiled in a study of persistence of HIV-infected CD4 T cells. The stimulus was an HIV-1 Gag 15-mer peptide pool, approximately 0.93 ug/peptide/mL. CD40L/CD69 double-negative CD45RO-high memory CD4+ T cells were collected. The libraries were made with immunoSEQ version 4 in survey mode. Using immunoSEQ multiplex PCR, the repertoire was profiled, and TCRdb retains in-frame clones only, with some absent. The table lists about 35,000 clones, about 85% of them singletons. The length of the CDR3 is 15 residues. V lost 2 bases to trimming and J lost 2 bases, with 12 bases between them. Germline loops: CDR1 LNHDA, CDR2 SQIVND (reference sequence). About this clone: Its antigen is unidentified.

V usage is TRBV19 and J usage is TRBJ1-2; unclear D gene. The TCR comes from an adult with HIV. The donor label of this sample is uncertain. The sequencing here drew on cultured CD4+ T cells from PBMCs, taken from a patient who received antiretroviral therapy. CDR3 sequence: CASSIRYSQNYGYTF. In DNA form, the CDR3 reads TGTGCCAGTAGTATAAGGTACAGTCAGAACTATGGCTACACCTTC.